This section outlines one T cell receptor beta chain sequence together with its context. The protocol was immunoSEQ multiplex PCR, while the TCRdb copy is restricted to in-frame clones and leaves out a portion. Of 35,000 to 50,000 clones listed, over 75% were seen once; the top ten hold approximately 2.4%. This CDR3 region has 15 residues. The V segment lost 4 bases and the J segment 8 bases; nucleotides outside the gene matches: 11. CDR1 and CDR2 from the germline V gene are SGHRS and YFSETQ. The entry originates in a study of OX40 agonist ivuxolimab in advanced cancers. The sample in question was CD4+ or CD8+ T cells sorted from blood, obtained in a trial of the OX40 agonist ivuxolimab. The origin of this receptor is an adult with an advanced solid tumor such as melanoma, head and neck, liver or kidney cancer. The V and J genes are TRBV5-1 and TRBJ1-4, with 7 bases identical to TRBD1. The CDR3 protein is CASSLQTGTEEKLFF. In DNA form, the CDR3 reads TGCGCCAGCAGCCTCCAAACCGGGACAGAGGAAAAACTGTTTTTT.